These T cell receptor beta chains were read from a single sample in a study of OX40 agonist ivuxolimab in advanced cancers. Assay used: immunoSEQ multiplex PCR; TCRdb lists only in-frame clones, some missing. Altogether 20,000 to 30,000 clones are present, 88% being singletons, with the ten largest covering 25% to 35%. Sequenced here: CD4+ or CD8+ T cells sorted from blood, sampled in a trial of the OX40 agonist ivuxolimab. These TCRs come from an adult with an advanced solid tumor such as melanoma, head and neck, liver or kidney cancer. Each CDR3 is given with its conserved first and last residue. D genes are given only for firm matches. Clone size is given for some rows only: seen once, a few or many times, or a class if the clone is expanded.

cdr3_aa: CASSTWTSYNEQFF
cdr3_nt: TGTGCCAGCAGTACCTGGACTAGTTACAATGAGCAGTTCTTC
v_call: TRBV6-1
d_call: TRBD2
j_call: TRBJ2-1
clone_size: -

cdr3_aa: CASSLGGSAGANVLTF
cdr3_nt: TGTGCCAGCAGTCTCGGGGGGTCGGCTGGGGCCAACGTCCTGACTTTC
v_call: TRBV28
d_call: TRBD2
j_call: TRBJ2-6
clone_size: once

cdr3_aa: CASSKENQETQYF
cdr3_nt: TGTGCCAGCAGCAAAGAGAACCAAGAGACCCAGTACTTC
v_call: TRBV7-7
d_call: -
j_call: TRBJ2-5
clone_size: once

cdr3_aa: CASSNPTGTTIYF
cdr3_nt: TGTGCCAGTAGTAACCCAACAGGGACCACCATATATTTT
v_call: TRBV19
d_call: -
j_call: TRBJ1-3
clone_size: few

cdr3_aa: CASSSPAGSNQPQHF
cdr3_nt: TGTGCCAGCAGTTCCCCCGCGGGTAGCAATCAGCCCCAGCATTTT
v_call: TRBV28
d_call: -
j_call: TRBJ1-5
clone_size: -

cdr3_aa: CASSFSDSRLAKNIQYF
cdr3_nt: TGTGCCAGCAGTTTCTCTGACTCGCGACTAGCCAAAAACATTCAGTACTTC
v_call: TRBV5-6
d_call: -
j_call: TRBJ2-4
clone_size: -

cdr3_aa: CASSASTQNTEAFF
cdr3_nt: TGTGCCAGCAGCGCCTCTACACAGAACACTGAAGCTTTCTTT
v_call: TRBV5-5
d_call: -
j_call: TRBJ1-1
clone_size: -

cdr3_aa: CASSDVAGAEAFF
cdr3_nt: TGTGCCAGCAGTGACGTCGCAGGGGCTGAAGCTTTCTTT
v_call: TRBV6-4
d_call: -
j_call: TRBJ1-1
clone_size: -

cdr3_aa: CASSPIHLATNEKLFF
cdr3_nt: TGTGCCAGTAGTCCTATTCACCTTGCAACTAATGAAAAACTGTTTTTT
v_call: TRBV19
d_call: -
j_call: TRBJ1-4
clone_size: -

cdr3_aa: CASRLTPNQPQHF
cdr3_nt: TGCGCCAGCAGACTGACACCTAATCAGCCCCAGCATTTT
v_call: TRBV10-2
d_call: -
j_call: TRBJ1-5
clone_size: once

cdr3_aa: CASNGGVNYGYTF
cdr3_nt: TGTGCCAGTAACGGAGGGGTAAACTATGGCTACACCTTC
v_call: TRBV19
d_call: -
j_call: TRBJ1-2
clone_size: -

cdr3_aa: CASSPDGRTNEKLFF
cdr3_nt: TGTGCCAGCAGCCCCGACGGGAGAACTAATGAAAAACTGTTTTTT
v_call: TRBV11-2
d_call: -
j_call: TRBJ1-4
clone_size: -

cdr3_aa: CASSFLSGGETQYF
cdr3_nt: TGTGCCAGCAGCTTCCTTAGCGGGGGGGAGACCCAGTACTTC
v_call: TRBV11-2
d_call: TRBD2
j_call: TRBJ2-5
clone_size: -

cdr3_aa: CASRGQGQDTQYF
cdr3_nt: TGCGCCAGCAGAGGACAGGGGCAAGATACGCAGTATTTT
v_call: TRBV4-1
d_call: TRBD1
j_call: TRBJ2-3
clone_size: -

cdr3_aa: CAWSQGDYGYTF
cdr3_nt: TGTGCCTGGAGTCAGGGCGACTATGGCTACACCTTC
v_call: TRBV30
d_call: -
j_call: TRBJ1-2
clone_size: -

cdr3_aa: CAISVRAGDSYNEQFF
cdr3_nt: TGTGCCATCAGTGTACGCGCGGGGGACTCCTACAATGAGCAGTTCTTC
v_call: TRBV10-3
d_call: TRBD2
j_call: TRBJ2-1
clone_size: -

cdr3_aa: CASSLSGGLTDTQYF
cdr3_nt: TGCGCCAGCAGCTTAAGCGGGGGTCTCACAGATACGCAGTATTTT
v_call: TRBV5-1
d_call: TRBD2
j_call: TRBJ2-3
clone_size: -

cdr3_aa: CATSFGFGLAGDEQFF
cdr3_nt: TGTGCCACCAGTTTTGGATTCGGACTAGCGGGAGATGAGCAGTTCTTC
v_call: TRBV15
d_call: TRBD2
j_call: TRBJ2-1
clone_size: once

cdr3_aa: CASSLYLTDEKLFF
cdr3_nt: TGTGCCAGCAGCTTATATTTGACGGATGAAAAACTGTTTTTT
v_call: TRBV5-6
d_call: -
j_call: TRBJ1-4
clone_size: -

cdr3_aa: CASSPLAGPGNQPQHF
cdr3_nt: TGTGCCAGCTCACCACTGGCGGGTCCGGGCAATCAGCCCCAGCATTTT
v_call: TRBV18
d_call: -
j_call: TRBJ1-5
clone_size: -

cdr3_aa: CSVVKRDSYFLNYEQYF
cdr3_nt: TGCAGCGTTGTTAAGCGGGACTCTTACTTCCTTAACTACGAGCAGTACTTC
v_call: TRBV29-1
d_call: TRBD2
j_call: TRBJ2-7
clone_size: -

cdr3_aa: CASSYLRLSRFF
cdr3_nt: TGTGCCAGCAGTTATTTAAGACTATCTCGGTTCTTC
v_call: TRBV6-5
d_call: -
j_call: TRBJ2-1
clone_size: -

cdr3_aa: CASSLGSSRETQYF
cdr3_nt: TGTGCCAGCAGCTTAGGTTCGTCGAGAGAGACCCAGTACTTC
v_call: TRBV7-2
d_call: -
j_call: TRBJ2-5
clone_size: once

cdr3_aa: CAWSVGTGGGKPQHF
cdr3_nt: TGTGCCTGGAGTGTGGGGACAGGGGGAGGGAAGCCCCAGCATTTT
v_call: TRBV30
d_call: TRBD1
j_call: TRBJ1-5
clone_size: -

cdr3_aa: CASSIGMADTQYF
cdr3_nt: TGTGCCAGTAGTATAGGAATGGCAGATACGCAGTATTTT
v_call: TRBV19
d_call: -
j_call: TRBJ2-3
clone_size: -

cdr3_aa: CASSSYGTQYF
cdr3_nt: TGTGCCAGCAGCTCTTATGGGACCCAGTACTTC
v_call: TRBV7-2
d_call: -
j_call: TRBJ2-5
clone_size: -

cdr3_aa: CATEDSVQETQYF
cdr3_nt: TGTGCCACCGAGGACAGCGTGCAAGAGACCCAGTACTTC
v_call: TRBV28
d_call: -
j_call: TRBJ2-5
clone_size: -

cdr3_aa: CASSFGGTTSNYGYTF
cdr3_nt: TGTGCCAGCAGTTTCGGGGGAACAACTTCTAACTATGGCTACACCTTC
v_call: TRBV28
d_call: -
j_call: TRBJ1-2
clone_size: -

cdr3_aa: CASSPTGNTIYF
cdr3_nt: TGTGCCAGCAGCCCAACTGGAAACACCATATATTTT
v_call: TRBV11-2
d_call: -
j_call: TRBJ1-3
clone_size: -

cdr3_aa: CASSLFPLPSSYEQYF
cdr3_nt: TGTGCCAGCAGCTTATTTCCGCTACCATCCTCCTACGAGCAGTACTTC
v_call: TRBV7-2
d_call: -
j_call: TRBJ2-7
clone_size: -

cdr3_aa: CASSDARAREQYF
cdr3_nt: TGTGCCAGCAGTGATGCCAGGGCACGCGAGCAGTACTTC
v_call: TRBV2
d_call: -
j_call: TRBJ2-7
clone_size: -

cdr3_aa: CASSSRGGATDTQYF
cdr3_nt: TGTGCCAGCAGCTCCCGAGGAGGAGCGACAGATACGCAGTATTTT
v_call: TRBV7-2
d_call: -
j_call: TRBJ2-3
clone_size: -

cdr3_aa: CASSLGDRDNQPQHF
cdr3_nt: TGTGCCAGCAGCTTAGGGGACAGGGACAATCAGCCCCAGCATTTT
v_call: TRBV11-2
d_call: TRBD1
j_call: TRBJ1-5
clone_size: once

cdr3_aa: CASSPTSEYEQFF
cdr3_nt: TGTGCCAGCAGCCCGACTAGCGAATATGAGCAGTTCTTC
v_call: TRBV6-4
d_call: TRBD2
j_call: TRBJ2-1
clone_size: few

cdr3_aa: CASNVPSTDTQYF
cdr3_nt: TGTGCCAGCAACGTACCAAGCACAGATACGCAGTATTTT
v_call: TRBV6-5
d_call: -
j_call: TRBJ2-3
clone_size: -

cdr3_aa: CASSIRLAANEQFF
cdr3_nt: TGTGCCAGCAGCATTAGACTAGCGGCAAATGAGCAGTTCTTC
v_call: TRBV5-8
d_call: TRBD2
j_call: TRBJ2-1
clone_size: -

cdr3_aa: CASSVADGDSGNTIYF
cdr3_nt: TGTGCCAGCAGCGTAGCCGACGGCGACTCTGGAAACACCATATATTTT
v_call: TRBV9
d_call: -
j_call: TRBJ1-3
clone_size: -

cdr3_aa: CASSLRDLRSYEQYF
cdr3_nt: TGTGCCAGCAGCTTAAGGGACCTACGCTCCTACGAGCAGTACTTC
v_call: TRBV7-2
d_call: -
j_call: TRBJ2-7
clone_size: -

cdr3_aa: CASSPRLAGADGELFF
cdr3_nt: TGTGCCAGCAGTCCCAGACTAGCGGGAGCCGACGGGGAGCTGTTTTTT
v_call: TRBV6-6
d_call: TRBD2
j_call: TRBJ2-2
clone_size: once

cdr3_aa: CASSEGTGGGEKLFF
cdr3_nt: TGTGCCAGCAGCGAGGGGACAGGGGGCGGAGAAAAACTGTTTTTT
v_call: TRBV7-7
d_call: TRBD1
j_call: TRBJ1-4
clone_size: few

cdr3_aa: CASSYDRFNSPLHF
cdr3_nt: TGTGCCAGCAGTTACGACCGATTTAATTCACCCCTCCACTTT
v_call: TRBV6-5
d_call: -
j_call: TRBJ1-6
clone_size: -

cdr3_aa: CASSNGQGPSYEQYF
cdr3_nt: TGTGCCAGCAGCAACGGACAGGGGCCCTCCTACGAGCAGTACTTC
v_call: TRBV7-2
d_call: TRBD1
j_call: TRBJ2-7
clone_size: -

cdr3_aa: CASRGTGSNTGELFF
cdr3_nt: TGTGCCAGCAGGGGGACAGGATCGAACACCGGGGAGCTGTTTTTT
v_call: TRBV6-5
d_call: TRBD1
j_call: TRBJ2-2
clone_size: -

cdr3_aa: CSLRDGYEQYF
cdr3_nt: TGCAGTCTACGGGATGGTTACGAGCAGTACTTC
v_call: TRBV20-1
d_call: -
j_call: TRBJ2-7
clone_size: -

cdr3_aa: CASSEDIGASPLHF
cdr3_nt: TGTGCCAGCAGTGAAGACATTGGGGCTTCACCCCTCCACTTT
v_call: TRBV6-1
d_call: -
j_call: TRBJ1-6
clone_size: -

cdr3_aa: CASSQERAGGTEAFF
cdr3_nt: TGTGCCAGCAGCCAAGAGAGGGCAGGGGGGACTGAAGCTTTCTTT
v_call: TRBV14
d_call: TRBD1
j_call: TRBJ1-1
clone_size: -

cdr3_aa: CASSWLAGGSDTQYF
cdr3_nt: TGTGCCAGCAGTTGGCTAGCGGGGGGTTCAGATACGCAGTATTTT
v_call: TRBV28
d_call: TRBD2
j_call: TRBJ2-3
clone_size: -

cdr3_aa: CASSQALMNTEAFF
cdr3_nt: TGCGCCAGCAGCCAGGCACTCATGAACACTGAAGCTTTCTTT
v_call: TRBV4-3
d_call: -
j_call: TRBJ1-1
clone_size: -

cdr3_aa: CASSSRAGAGEQYF
cdr3_nt: TGTGCCAGCAGCTCGCGGGCGGGGGCCGGCGAGCAGTACTTC
v_call: TRBV7-2
d_call: -
j_call: TRBJ2-7
clone_size: -

cdr3_aa: CASSPGTSWSSYNEQFF
cdr3_nt: TGTGCCAGCAGCCCGGGGACTTCTTGGAGCTCCTACAATGAGCAGTTCTTC
v_call: TRBV5-8
d_call: -
j_call: TRBJ2-1
clone_size: -

cdr3_aa: CASRRTGSYEQYF
cdr3_nt: TGTGCCAGCAGACGGACGGGGTCCTACGAGCAGTACTTC
v_call: TRBV7-6
d_call: -
j_call: TRBJ2-7
clone_size: -

cdr3_aa: CASSIGTGQGDGYTF
cdr3_nt: TGTGCCAGTAGTATAGGCACGGGACAGGGGGATGGCTACACCTTC
v_call: TRBV19
d_call: TRBD1
j_call: TRBJ1-2
clone_size: once

cdr3_aa: CASGLVLQGTNEKLFF
cdr3_nt: TGTGCTAGTGGTTTGGTACTTCAGGGAACCAATGAAAAACTGTTTTTT
v_call: TRBV12-5
d_call: -
j_call: TRBJ1-4
clone_size: -